This entry lists 14 T cell receptor beta chains sequenced from one sample in a study of cytomegalovirus exposure and HLA in healthy donors. Primers: 60 Vbeta forward and 13 Jbeta reverse. Some clones are missing from TCRdb's copy, which holds only in-frame ones; the method was immunoSEQ multiplex PCR. The sample comprises 160,000 or so clones, around 77% of which are singletons, and roughly 2.3% rests with the top ten. Sequences were obtained from PBMCs. Every receptor here comes from a man in his sixties in good health and CMV-seronegative.

The chain recombines TRBV5-1 with TRBJ1-1, with TRBD1 as a possible D gene (6 bases). This CDR3 is 17 amino acids long. Germline values: CDR1 SGHRS, CDR2 YFSETQ. V was shortened by 2 bases and J by 0 bases, with 17 bases between the two germline ends. The CDR3 here is CASSFTDLDRMNTEAFF. The CDR3 DNA is TGCGCCAGCAGCTTTACGGATTTGGACAGAATGAACACTGAAGCTTTCTTT.

The chain uses TRBV11-1 and TRBJ1-2; 7 bases align to TRBD1. CDR3 length: 12 residues. The germline CDR1 and CDR2 sequences are SGHAT and FQDESV (reference sequence). V was clipped by 3 bases and J by 6 bases; unmatched bases: 1. CDR3 sequence reads: CASSFRGHGYTF. The CDR3 region has the DNA TGTGCCAGCAGCTTTAGGGGGCATGGCTACACCTTC. Drawing the rest from reference TRBV11-1 and TRBJ1-2, the complete variable domain is EAEVAQSPRYKITEKSQAVAFWCDPISGHATLYWYRQILGQGPELLVQFQDESVVDDSQLPKDRFSAERLKGVDSTLKIQPAELGDSAMYLCASSFRGHGYTFGSGTRLTVV.

The chain recombines TRBV27 with TRBJ2-4, with D uncertain. CDR1 and CDR2 (germline): MNHEY, SMNVEV (reference sequence). V lost 8 bases to trimming and J lost 0 bases, with 17 bases between them. CDR3 length: 16 residues. The CDR3 region is CASLLERTLAKNIQYF. The DNA for the CDR3 is TGTGCCAGCCTCTTGGAGCGCACGTTAGCCAAAAACATTCAGTACTTC.

This chain uses TRBV29-1 with TRBJ1-2; a weak D match, TRBD1 (6 bases). There are 17 residues in the CDR3. With 2 bases removed from V and 5 bases from J, the gap between germline ends came to 24 bases. Per germline, CDR1 SQVTM and CDR2 ANQGSEA. DNA of the CDR3: TGCAGCGTTGAAAAGGGGGGGAGTGGAGGGCTAGGGTATGGCTACACCTTC. Its translation is CSVEKGGSGGLGYGYTF.

This chain joins TRBV11-2 and TRBJ1-2, with TRBD1 identical over 7 bases. The germline gives CDR1 SGHAT, CDR2 FQNNGV. After removal of 1 base from V and 2 bases from J, the junction contained 4 bases not matched to a gene. This CDR3 is 15 amino acids long. CDR3 residues: CASSLAGQINYGYTF. The CDR3 coding sequence is TGTGCCAGCAGCTTAGCGGGACAGATAAACTATGGCTACACCTTC.

The chain uses TRBV5-4 and TRBJ1-1; 9 positions match TRBD1. Per the germline V gene, CDR1 is SGHNT and CDR2 is YYREEE (reference sequence). The CDR3 sequence is 16 residues long. J gave up 0 bases and V 3 bases, and 6 bases lay outside the gene matches. The CDR3 reads CASSSPGQGLNTEAFF. CDR3 DNA sequence: TGTGCCAGCAGCTCGCCGGGACAGGGTTTGAACACTGAAGCTTTCTTT.

The chain carries TRBV5-4 and TRBJ1-4; tentative D call: TRBD1 (6 bases). The V and J ends lost 0 bases and 6 bases respectively, with 6 bases between them. Germline loops: CDR1 SGHNT, CDR2 YYREEE (reference sequence). CDR3 length: 13 amino acids. The CDR3 reads CASSLDRDEKLFF. The CDR3 DNA follows: TGTGCCAGCAGCTTGGACAGGGATGAAAAACTGTTTTTT.

The rearrangement joins TRBV7-9 to TRBJ2-7; tentatively, D is TRBD1 (6 bases). Trimming took 5 bases from V and 7 from J, leaving 15 bases between them. The germline gives CDR1 SEHNR, CDR2 FQNEAQ (reference sequence). The CDR3 spans 13 residues. The CDR3 region is CASSPRGAGEQYF. For the CDR3, the DNA is TGTGCCAGCAGCCCCAGGGGCGCTGGGGAGCAGTACTTC.

The J gene is TRBJ1-5, the V gene TRBV7-9, with 8 bases lining up with TRBD1. The CDR3 is made up of 17 amino acids. With 1 base clipped from V and 1 base from J, the junction kept 6 bases outside the gene matches. Germline-derived CDR1 and CDR2 are SEHNR and FQNEAQ (reference sequence). The CDR3 DNA is TGTGCCAGCAGCTTAGGGACAGGGCCCTACAGCAATCAGCCCCAGCATTTT. Residues: CASSLGTGPYSNQPQHF.

V is TRBV15 and J is TRBJ2-3; 8 nucleotides line up with TRBD2. The CDR3 consists of 16 residues. Per germline, CDR1 LNHNV and CDR2 YYDKDF (reference sequence). The junction had 5 bases not matched to a gene; V was cut back by 1 base and J by 2 bases. The CDR3 protein is CATSRGRGLDTDTQYF. CDR3 nucleotides: TGTGCCACCAGCAGAGGTCGGGGACTAGACACAGATACGCAGTATTTT.

This clone was observed a handful of times. The rearrangement joins TRBV15 to TRBJ1-2, with D possibly matching TRBD1 (6 bases). The germline V and J ends were trimmed by 1 base and 7 bases, with 16 bases remaining between them. Germline loops: CDR1 LNHNV, CDR2 YYDKDF (reference sequence). The CDR3 is 15 amino acids. The chain's CDR3 is CATSRAQGNWGGYTF. CDR3 nucleotide sequence: TGTGCCACCAGCAGAGCACAGGGTAATTGGGGTGGCTACACCTTC.

The rearrangement joins TRBV11-3 to TRBJ2-7; 7 nucleotides match TRBD1. This CDR3 region has 15 residues. CDR1 and CDR2 from the germline V gene are SGHNT and YENEEA. The J segment lost 5 bases and the V segment lost 4 bases, leaving 11 bases of the junction unmatched. The CDR3 region is CASSSRDRPIHEQYF. The DNA for the CDR3 is TGTGCCAGCAGCTCCCGGGACAGACCGATTCACGAGCAGTACTTC.

The rearrangement links TRBV9 to TRBJ2-7; 7 bases line up with TRBD1. After removal of 3 bases from V and 1 base from J, the junction contained 4 bases not matched to a gene. This CDR3 spans 14 amino acids. Germline CDR1 and CDR2: SGDLS and YYNGEE. CDR3 protein: CASSAGTVSYEQYF. In nucleotides, the CDR3 is TGTGCCAGCAGCGCCGGGACAGTTTCCTACGAGCAGTACTTC.

The chain employs TRBV5-1 and TRBJ1-2, with D unclear. Germline-derived CDR1 and CDR2 are SGHRS and YFSETQ. Trimming removed 0 bases from V and 0 bases from J, with 6 bases in between. There are 14 residues in the CDR3. CDR3 nucleotide sequence: TGCGCCAGCAGCTTGGACACAGCTAACTATGGCTACACCTTC. Translation gives CASSLDTANYGYTF.